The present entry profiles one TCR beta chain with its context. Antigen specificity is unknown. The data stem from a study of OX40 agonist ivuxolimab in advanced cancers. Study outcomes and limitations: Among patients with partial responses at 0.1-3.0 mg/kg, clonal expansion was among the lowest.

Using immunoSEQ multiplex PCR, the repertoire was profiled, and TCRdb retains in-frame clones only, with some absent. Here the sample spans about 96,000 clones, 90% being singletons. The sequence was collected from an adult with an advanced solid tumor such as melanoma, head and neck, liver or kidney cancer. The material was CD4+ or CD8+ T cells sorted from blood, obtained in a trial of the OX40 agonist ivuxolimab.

Written as DNA, the CDR3 is TGTGCCAGCAGTGAAGTGGGTTGGGGGGCGGATACGCAGTATTTT. Its translation: CASSEVGWGADTQYF. This chain joins TRBV2 and TRBJ2-3; TRBD1 or TRBD2 may be the D gene (6 bases each). V shed 1 base and J shed 6 bases, with 14 bases lying between them. CDR3 size: 15 residues. CDR1 SNHLY and CDR2 FYNNEI come from the germline V gene.